This TCR beta chain was found in a study of blood T cell repertoires in COVID-19. Looking at the study overall: The United States, Italy and Spain provided the acute and convalescent COVID-19 samples. Sample material is recorded as cDNA or gDNA derived from T cells, B-cell-depleted T cells, or PBMCs.

This CDR3 is 15 amino acids long. The germline V gene has CDR1 SNHLY and CDR2 FYNNEI. The trim removed 7 bases at V and 0 bases at J, leaving 7 bases unmatched. Authors' analysis steps: Estimation of nucleated cell counts relied on the amplification of reference gene primers. Assay used: immunoSEQ multiplex PCR; TCRdb lists only in-frame clones, some missing. Clone size and V and J calls were adopted from that table, with D and trimming inferred from the DNA. The sample records about 350,000 clones, 91% being singletons. Specimen: peripheral blood. This sequence was found in a woman between 18 and 30 years old who had recovered from COVID-19. This chain connects TRBV2 to TRBJ2-3, with TRBD2 matching 7 bases. The CDR3 spells CASTSGVLSTDTQYF. The DNA of the CDR3 is TGTGCCAGCACTAGCGGCGTACTTAGCACAGATACGCAGTATTTT.